This is a list of T cell receptor beta chains from one sample in a study of read filtering for tumor transcriptome and immune sequencing. MiXCR, applied by TCRdb to the reads, yields one record per CDR3 protein. The data contain about 130,000 distinct CDR3 sequences, over 10% of them singletons. The sequencing input was a population of CD138-negative cells sorted from bone marrow. Every receptor here comes from a donor at least 40 years old with multiple myeloma. The CDR3 runs from the conserved cysteine through the conserved F or W. A D gene is named only where the DNA matches it firmly. Clone size is not always given. Where it is, it says once, few, many or a class for expanded clones.

CASSVTGGSSYEQYF,TGTGCCAGCAGTGTTACCGGGGGAAGCTCCTACGAGCAGTACTTC,TRBV5-4,NA,15,TRBJ2-7,many
CASSLEVREQFF,TGTGCCAGCAGCTTAGAAGTTCGCGAGCAGTTCTTC,TRBV7-2,NA,12,TRBJ2-1,once
CASSVTGEETEAFF,TGCGCCAGCAGCGTAACAGGGGAAGAAACTGAAGCTTTCTTT,TRBV5-1,TRBD1,14,TRBJ1-1,many
CASSYRSGDQPQHF,TGTGCCAGCAGTTACAGATCTGGCGATCAGCCCCAGCATTTT,TRBV5-6,NA,14,TRBJ1-5,many
CASSLSGGTQQYF,TGTGCTAGCAGCTTGAGTGGCGGGACCCAGCAGTACTTC,TRBV7-7,NA,13,TRBJ2-7,many
CSARGGSDRGHYNERFF,TGCAGTGCTAGGGGGGGGAGTGACAGGGGCCACTACAATGAGCGGTTCTTC,TRBV20-1,NA,17,TRBJ2-1,NA
CASTSLRGVGNEQFF,TGTGCCAGCACTTCTCTGAGGGGGGTGGGCAATGAGCAGTTCTTC,TRBV28,NA,15,TRBJ2-1,many
CASSPRGTISPYNSPLHF,TGTGCCAGCAGCCCTCGAGGCACCATCAGCCCCTATAATTCACCCCTCCACTTC,TRBV9,NA,18,TRBJ1-6,few
CASNRLASGISCNEQFF,TGCGCCAGCAATCGTCTGGCTAGCGGGATTTCATGCAATGAGCAGTTCTTC,TRBV23-1,TRBD2,17,TRBJ2-1,many
CASPSDRGVKYF,TGCGCCAGCCCTTCGGACAGGGGCGTCAAGTACTTC,TRBV5-1,TRBD1,12,TRBJ2-7,NA
CASSPGQGPQSFF,TGTGCCAGCAGCCCGGGACAGGGCCCCCAAAGTTTCTTT,TRBV7-2,TRBD1,13,TRBJ1-1,NA
CASSKRDRQETQYF,TGTGCCAGCAGCAAGCGGGACAGACAAGAGACCCAGTACTTC,TRBV9,NA,14,TRBJ2-5,many
CATTGTGGYSNQPQHF,TGTGCCACCACCGGGACAGGGGGTTATAGCAATCAGCCCCAGCATTTT,TRBV7-9,TRBD1,16,TRBJ1-5,NA
CSVDGHASTDTQYF,TGCAGCGTTGACGGACACGCTAGCACAGATACGCAGTATTTT,TRBV29-1,NA,14,TRBJ2-3,many
CASSLTTPEAFF,TGTGCCAGCAGTTTAACGACCCCTGAAGCTTTCTTT,TRBV12-3/TRBV12-4,NA,12,TRBJ1-1,NA
CSAREGGYTEAFF,TGCAGTGCTAGAGAGGGCGGTTACACTGAAGCTTTCTTT,TRBV20-1,NA,13,TRBJ1-1,many
CASSQDVGVRTEAFF,TGTGCCAGCAGCCAAGATGTCGGGGTCCGAACTGAAGCTTTCTTT,TRBV3-1,NA,15,TRBJ1-1,NA
CASSLSAGDSGGYTF,TGTGCCAGCAGCTTAAGTGCGGGTGATTCTGGTGGCTACACCTTC,TRBV7-6,NA,15,TRBJ1-2,few
CASRKGYEQYF,TGTGCCAGCAGAAAGGGCTACGAGCAGTACTTC,TRBV6-1,NA,11,TRBJ2-7,many
CSARVGTSGGNEQFF,TGCAGTGCTAGAGTAGGGACTAGCGGGGGAAATGAGCAGTTCTTC,TRBV20-1,TRBD2,15,TRBJ2-1,NA
CSARDSRQGNSPLHF,TGCAGTGCTAGAGACTCACGACAGGGGAATTCACCCCTCCACTTT,TRBV20-1,TRBD1,15,TRBJ1-6,NA
CSATTGSYGYTF,TGCAGTGCTACAACAGGGTCCTATGGCTACACCTTC,TRBV20-1,NA,12,TRBJ1-2,many
CASRPSIEIAGGPYNEQFF,TGTGCCAGCAGACCTTCTATCGAAATAGCGGGAGGGCCTTACAATGAGCAGTTCTTC,TRBV7-9,TRBD2,19,TRBJ2-1,NA
CASSDSGAIQYF,TGCGCCAGCAGTGATTCGGGGGCCATTCAGTACTTC,TRBV10-2,NA,12,TRBJ2-4,many
CSAREGLAAYNEQFF,TGCAGTGCTAGAGAGGGACTAGCGGCCTACAATGAGCAGTTCTTC,TRBV20-1,TRBD2,15,TRBJ2-1,many
CASSPSGHGSYNEQFF,TGTGCCAGCAGTCCCTCAGGGCATGGCTCCTACAATGAGCAGTTCTTC,TRBV6-5,NA,16,TRBJ2-1,many
CASSPSPGNEKLFF,TGTGCCAGCAGCCCTTCTCCGGGTAATGAAAAACTGTTTTTT,TRBV6-5,NA,14,TRBJ1-4,many
CSVGQETQYF,TGCAGCGTTGGGCAGGAGACCCAGTACTTC,TRBV29-1,NA,10,TRBJ2-5,many
CASSQEGRGLGSPLHF,TGCGCCAGCAGCCAAGAAGGCAGGGGGCTAGGTTCACCCCTCCACTTT,TRBV4-1,TRBD1,16,TRBJ1-6,many
CASRQNQRGGGGTQYF,TGTGCCAGCAGACAAAATCAGCGCGGGGGAGGAGGTACGCAGTATTTT,TRBV11-2,TRBD2,16,TRBJ2-3,many
CASAFDGLNTEAFF,TGTGCCAGCGCCTTTGACGGATTGAACACTGAAGCTTTCTTT,TRBV6-5,NA,14,TRBJ1-1,NA
CSARDFGVMKETQYF,TGCAGTGCTAGAGATTTCGGAGTCATGAAAGAGACCCAGTACTTC,TRBV20-1,NA,15,TRBJ2-5,many
CASSIGKGNEKLFF,TGTGCCAGCAGCATCGGAAAGGGCAATGAAAAACTGTTTTTT,TRBV11-2,NA,14,TRBJ1-4,many